This T cell receptor (beta chain) stems from a study of T-cell reconstitution after alpha-beta-depleted transplantation in children. CDR3 length equals 16 residues. V lost 0 bases and J 2 bases, leaving 13 bases between the germline ends. CDR1 is MNHEY and CDR2 is SVGEGT in the germline V gene. Preparation of the TCRbeta library was carried out with unique molecular identifiers. TCRdb fed the PCR reads into MiXCR, producing one record per CDR3 protein. The sample contains more than 500,000 distinct CDR3 sequences, roughly 11% of which appear only once. General study results and limits: Recipient T cells and thymic progenitors that survived were the source of the high TCRbeta diversity seen at day 60 in some patients. Several hundred expanded graft clones reportedly were the source of alpha-beta T cells about two months after transplant. T cells produced anew were the main source of T-cell counts and diversity one year after transplant.

Ten or more counts support this clonotype. The target antigen is unknown. This chain connects TRBV6-2 or TRBV6-3 to TRBJ2-5; D gene uncertain. This clonotype originated in a female patient between 2 and 10 years old who had a stem cell transplant for aplastic anemia, so the T cells may come from the graft donor. Source: PBMCs, mostly from graft donor cells, taken 180 days after TCRalphabeta/CD19-depleted stem cell transplant. The chain's CDR3 is CASSYSEYGGQETQYF. The DNA for the CDR3 is TGTGCCAGCAGTTACTCGGAGTATGGCGGACAAGAGACCCAGTACTTC.